Listed below are T cell receptor beta chains from one sample, sequenced in a study of blood T cell repertoires in COVID-19. Assay used: immunoSEQ multiplex PCR; TCRdb lists only in-frame clones, some missing. The profile covers over 120,000 clones, with 75% to 90% appearing a single time and over 35% taken by the ten largest. The source material was peripheral blood. Receptor source: a human donor in a cohort sampled during active COVID-19. Both conserved end residues are part of each CDR3. Fields, in order: V gene, J gene, clone size, D gene, CDR3 DNA, CDR3 protein. D genes are given only for firm matches. Size is omitted from some rows. Given values are once, few, many or a class for expanded clones.

V: TRBV4-1
J: TRBJ1-2
size: NA
D: NA
DNA: TGCGCCAGCAGCCAAGATGAGGTTTATGGCTACACCTTC
CDR3: CASSQDEVYGYTF

V: TRBV7-2
J: TRBJ1-1
size: NA
D: NA
DNA: TGTGCCAGCAGCTTAGTGCAGGGGAACACTGAAGCTTTCTTT
CDR3: CASSLVQGNTEAFF

V: TRBV27
J: TRBJ1-6
size: NA
D: NA
DNA: TGTGCCAGCAGTTTACGGGGTTCCTATAATTCACCCCTCCACTTT
CDR3: CASSLRGSYNSPLHF

V: TRBV24-1
J: TRBJ1-1
size: NA
D: NA
DNA: TGTGCCACCAGTGACGTCAACACTGAAGCTTTCTTT
CDR3: CATSDVNTEAFF

V: TRBV6-6
J: TRBJ1-6
size: NA
D: NA
DNA: TGTGCCAGCAGGGGAGTTGAGAATTCACCCCTCCACTTT
CDR3: CASRGVENSPLHF

V: TRBV6-2/TRBV6-3
J: TRBJ2-3
size: NA
D: TRBD2
DNA: TGTGCCAGCAGTCGTACCAAAGCGGGGGGGCAGGATACGCAGTATTTT
CDR3: CASSRTKAGGQDTQYF

V: TRBV2
J: TRBJ2-1
size: NA
D: TRBD2
DNA: TGTGCCAGCAGGACGCGGGGGGGCGTCTACAATGAGCAGTTCTTC
CDR3: CASRTRGGVYNEQFF

V: TRBV29-1
J: TRBJ2-3
size: NA
D: TRBD2
DNA: TGCAGCGTTGCGAGCGGGGCGGCAGATACGCAGTATTTT
CDR3: CSVASGAADTQYF

V: TRBV19
J: TRBJ1-3
size: NA
D: NA
DNA: TGTGCCAGTAGTATAGGCGGCGGAGGCTCTGGAAACACCATATATTTT
CDR3: CASSIGGGGSGNTIYF

V: TRBV14
J: TRBJ2-3
size: once
D: TRBD1
DNA: TGTGCCAGCAGCCACAGGGGGATCAGCACAGATACGCAGTATTTT
CDR3: CASSHRGISTDTQYF

V: TRBV7-2
J: TRBJ1-2
size: NA
D: NA
DNA: TGTGCCAGCAGCTTAGCCGGACAGTCTGCCGCCGGCTACACCTTC
CDR3: CASSLAGQSAAGYTF

V: TRBV7-2
J: TRBJ2-3
size: NA
D: NA
DNA: TGTGCCAGCAGCCAAACCGCCACGGACTTGTCTAGCACAGATACGCAGTATTTT
CDR3: CASSQTATDLSSTDTQYF

V: TRBV4-3
J: TRBJ1-1
size: few
D: TRBD1
DNA: TGCGCCAGCAGCTTCACCGGGACAGGGGAAGCTTTCTTT
CDR3: CASSFTGTGEAFF

V: TRBV14
J: TRBJ2-2
size: few
D: NA
DNA: TGTGCCAGCAGCCAAGGGAGGGCCTACGCCGGGGAGCTGTTTTTT
CDR3: CASSQGRAYAGELFF

V: TRBV11-3
J: TRBJ2-5
size: large
D: NA
DNA: TGTGCCAGCAGCATGCAAGGGGGGACCCAGTACTTC
CDR3: CASSMQGGTQYF

V: TRBV7-2
J: TRBJ1-1
size: NA
D: TRBD1
DNA: TGTGCCAGCAGCATCAACAGGGGGACTGAAGCTTTCTTT
CDR3: CASSINRGTEAFF

V: TRBV20-1
J: TRBJ2-4
size: NA
D: NA
DNA: TGCAGTGCTAGTCTCGGGGGATTAGCCAAAAACATTCAGTACTTC
CDR3: CSASLGGLAKNIQYF

V: TRBV7-3
J: TRBJ1-1
size: few
D: NA
DNA: TGTGCCAGCAGCGGGACTTTTGCTTCCGAAGCTTTCTTT
CDR3: CASSGTFASEAFF

V: TRBV7-2
J: TRBJ2-1
size: NA
D: TRBD2
DNA: TGTGCCAGCAGCTTGTATTCTGGCGGGGGGCCGGATGTGCAGTTCTTC
CDR3: CASSLYSGGGPDVQFF

V: TRBV28
J: TRBJ2-5
size: NA
D: NA
DNA: TGTGCCAGCAGCTCCCCGCTTCAGATGGAGACCCAGTACTTC
CDR3: CASSSPLQMETQYF

V: TRBV11-1
J: TRBJ2-1
size: NA
D: NA
DNA: TGTGCCAGCAGCTCCAGATCACCTGACTACAATGAGCAGTTCTTC
CDR3: CASSSRSPDYNEQFF

V: TRBV9
J: TRBJ1-3
size: NA
D: NA
DNA: TGTGCCAGCAGCGGCAGGGGAAGCTCTGGAAACACCATATATTTT
CDR3: CASSGRGSSGNTIYF

V: TRBV5-5
J: TRBJ1-3
size: NA
D: NA
DNA: TGTGCCAGCAGTCCAACAGGGAATCGGGGAAACACCATATATTTT
CDR3: CASSPTGNRGNTIYF

V: TRBV6-1
J: TRBJ1-1
size: NA
D: NA
DNA: TGTGCCAGCAGTGACCCCCAAACTGAAGCTTTCTTT
CDR3: CASSDPQTEAFF

V: TRBV5-6
J: TRBJ2-7
size: NA
D: TRBD1
DNA: TGTGCCAGCAGTAGAGGGGGCTCGCCATTCTACGAGCAGTACTTC
CDR3: CASSRGGSPFYEQYF

V: TRBV6-5
J: TRBJ2-7
size: NA
D: NA
DNA: TGTGCCAGCAATTCAGGGGATTCCTACTACGAGCAGTACTTC
CDR3: CASNSGDSYYEQYF

V: TRBV9
J: TRBJ1-3
size: NA
D: NA
DNA: TGTGCCAGCAGCGGGCGGACGGGAAGCTCTGGAAACACCATATATTTT
CDR3: CASSGRTGSSGNTIYF

V: TRBV27
J: TRBJ1-1
size: NA
D: NA
DNA: TGTGCCAGCAGTTCCGGACAGATCTTGAACACTGAAGCTTTCTTT
CDR3: CASSSGQILNTEAFF

V: TRBV19
J: TRBJ2-2
size: NA
D: NA
DNA: TGTGCCAGTAGTATATGGACAGAGAACACCGGGGAGCTGTTTTTT
CDR3: CASSIWTENTGELFF

V: TRBV11-3
J: TRBJ1-5
size: NA
D: NA
DNA: TGTGCCAGCAGCTTAGAGATAGTCAGGAGGCACAATCAGCCCCAGCATTTT
CDR3: CASSLEIVRRHNQPQHF

V: TRBV7-8
J: TRBJ1-5
size: NA
D: TRBD1
DNA: TGTGCCAGCAGCTGGGACAGTAATCAGCCCCAGCATTTT
CDR3: CASSWDSNQPQHF

V: TRBV4-3
J: TRBJ2-1
size: NA
D: TRBD1
DNA: TGCGCCAGCAGCCCCGGACAGGGCGGTGCCTACAATGAGCAGTTCTTC
CDR3: CASSPGQGGAYNEQFF

V: TRBV6-2/TRBV6-3
J: TRBJ1-2
size: NA
D: NA
DNA: TGTGCCAGCAGTAACCGAAACAGGGGCTACACCTTC
CDR3: CASSNRNRGYTF

V: TRBV19
J: TRBJ2-3
size: NA
D: TRBD2
DNA: TGTGCCAGTATGGGGCGGGAGACAGATACGCAGTATTTT
CDR3: CASMGRETDTQYF

V: TRBV20-1
J: TRBJ2-3
size: few
D: NA
DNA: TGCAGTGCTAGTGGGGACTCAGATACGCAGTATTTT
CDR3: CSASGDSDTQYF

V: TRBV6-2/TRBV6-3
J: TRBJ2-5
size: NA
D: TRBD2
DNA: TGTGCCAGCAGTGCCCATTCGGGACTAGCGGGAGCCCCTCAAGAGACCCAGTACTTC
CDR3: CASSAHSGLAGAPQETQYF